The 19 T cell receptor beta chains in this list originate from one sample, sequenced in a study of regulatory T cells in long-lasting Graves disease. Time point defined: persistent/refractory GD, antithyroid drugs over 5 years with positive TRAb. The authors made the TCR library using RNA they extracted from PBMCs. Arm-PCR of CDR3 regions and iRepertoire HTBI primers were the basis on which TCR beta libraries were built. TCRdb itself ran the multiplex PCR reads through MiXCR, one entry per CDR3 protein. This sample has some 340,000 distinct CDR3 sequences, with 20% to 25% found just once. Material: peripheral blood mononuclear cells (PBMCs), obtained when the disease was refractory, from a patient treated with antithyroid drugs. The receptor set was obtained from a woman aged 40 to 50 with Graves disease.

This clonotype was seen at least ten times. This sequence joins TRBV28 and TRBJ1-6; unclear D gene. Germline values: CDR1 MDHEN, CDR2 SYDVKM. Trimming cost V 2 bases and J 8 bases, with 10 bases left between them. This CDR3 is 14 amino acids long. CDR3 sequence (DNA): TGTGCCAGCAGTTTAGAGGTAGTCTATTCACCCCTCCACTTT. Translating gives CASSLEVVYSPLHF.

This chain connects TRBV7-9 to TRBJ1-1; no clear D. CDR1 is SEHNR, CDR2 FQNEAQ, per germline (reference sequence). V was cut by 2 bases and J by 1 base, with 8 bases left in between. The CDR3 is made up of 14 amino acids. The CDR3 bases are TGTGCCAGCAGCTTAAAGGGCCCGAACACTGAAGCTTTCTTT. Amino acid sequence: CASSLKGPNTEAFF.

The CDR3 reads CSADSQAINPVEAFF. CDR3 DNA sequence: TGCAGTGCGGATTCTCAAGCGATAAACCCCGTTGAAGCTTTCTTT. The chain uses TRBV20-1 and TRBJ1-1; D remains ambiguous. With 6 bases removed from V and 7 bases from J, the gap between germline ends came to 24 bases. Germline values: CDR1 DFQATT, CDR2 SNEGSKA (reference sequence). This CDR3 spans 15 amino acids.

The chain recombines TRBV4-1 with TRBJ2-2; 9 bases agree with TRBD1. The junction had 8 bases not matched to a gene; V was cut back by 4 bases and J by 5 bases. The CDR3 has 16 amino acids. Germline assignment: CDR1 MGHRA and CDR2 YSYEKL. In DNA, the CDR3 is TGCGCCAGCAGCCCAAGCGGTGGGACAGGGACCGGGGAGCTGTTTTTT. Amino acid sequence: CASSPSGGTGTGELFF.

This clonotype was seen only a few times. J is TRBJ1-3 and V is TRBV7-9; D is ambiguous. This CDR3 is 14 amino acids long. Germline CDR1 and CDR2: SEHNR and FQNEAQ (reference sequence). The germline V and J ends were trimmed by 5 bases and 4 bases, with 12 bases remaining between them. Here the CDR3 reads CASSPPLDGNTIYF. For the CDR3, the DNA is TGTGCCAGCAGCCCCCCCCTGGACGGAAACACCATATATTTT.

A few counts support this clonotype. J is TRBJ1-1 and V is TRBV6-1; tentative D call: TRBD1 (5 bases). The germline V gene has CDR1 MNHNS and CDR2 SASEGT. The CDR3 runs 16 residues. Deletions cut 8 bases from V and 0 bases from J, with 19 bases between. CDR3 sequence: CASVNPRGALNTEAFF. The CDR3, as DNA: TGTGCCAGCGTCAACCCAAGGGGCGCCTTGAACACTGAAGCTTTCTTT.

This clonotype has at least ten counts. The chain recombines TRBV6-5 with TRBJ1-5; 7 nucleotides line up with TRBD1. The CDR3 spans 16 residues. Germline CDR1 MNHEY, CDR2 SVGAGI. V dropped 4 bases and J dropped 0; count of bases not matched to a gene: 6. In DNA form, the CDR3 reads TGTGCCAGCAGTTTTAGGACAGGCCTTAGCAATCAGCCCCAGCATTTT. It translates to CASSFRTGLSNQPQHF.

The chain links TRBV7-9 to TRBJ1-1, with D unresolved. V was trimmed by 7 bases and J by 0 bases, leaving 6 bases between them. The germline V gene has CDR1 SEHNR and CDR2 FQNEAQ (reference sequence). The CDR3 length is 12 residues. The CDR3 protein is CASNMMNTEAFF. The CDR3 coding sequence is TGTGCCAGCAACATGATGAACACTGAAGCTTTCTTT.

This clonotype has just a few counts. V usage is TRBV5-5 and J usage is TRBJ2-2, with TRBD1 matching over 8 bases. There are 14 residues in the CDR3. Trimming cost V 3 bases and J 7 bases; bases outside gene matches: 5. Per the germline V gene, CDR1 is SGHKS and CDR2 is YYEKEE (reference sequence). The CDR3 reads CASSSGQGLGELFF. The CDR3 nucleotides are TGTGCCAGCAGCTCTGGACAGGGACTCGGGGAGCTGTTTTTT.

There are many counts of this clonotype. The J gene is TRBJ1-3, the V gene TRBV12-5; 7 bases are shared with TRBD1. The CDR3 spans 14 residues. The germline CDR1 and CDR2 sequences are LGHNT and FRNRAP. V was pared by 5 bases and J by 6 bases, with 7 bases of the junction left unmatched. The CDR3 is CASGQGDLENTIYF. The CDR3 coding sequence is TGTGCTAGTGGTCAGGGGGACCTTGAAAACACCATATATTTT.

The chain employs TRBV7-9 and TRBJ2-5; no reliable D call. The V gene's germline CDR1 is SEHNR and CDR2 FQNEAQ (reference sequence). V gave up 4 bases and J gave up 4 bases, with 10 bases separating them. The CDR3 is 13 residues long. The CDR3 sequence: CASSYNLGETQYF. CDR3 DNA sequence: TGTGCCAGCAGCTATAATCTGGGAGAGACCCAGTACTTC.

The table lists this clonotype with a few counts. The chain recombines TRBV9 with TRBJ1-1; no definite D call. V was pared by 1 base and J by 6 bases, with 10 bases between. Germline V gene lookup returns CDR1 SGDLS and CDR2 YYNGEE. The CDR3 sequence is 13 residues long. The CDR3 nucleotides are TGTGCCAGCAGCGTATTGTGGGAGGCTGAAGCTTTCTTT. It codes for CASSVLWEAEAFF.

The CDR3 nucleotides read TGTGCCAGCAGTTACGAGACAGATACGCAGTATTTT. Its protein product is CASSYETDTQYF. This rearrangement joins TRBV6-5 to TRBJ2-3, with D hard to call. V shed 2 bases and J shed 3 bases, with 3 bases lying between them. This CDR3 region has 12 residues. Germline-derived CDR1 and CDR2 are MNHEY and SVGAGI.

V and J are TRBV20-1 and TRBJ2-1; either TRBD1 or TRBD2 may fit D (5 bases each). Between the trimmed V and J ends, which lost 1 base and 5 bases, there was a span of 15 bases. Germline CDR1 is DFQATT and CDR2 is SNEGSKA (reference sequence). The CDR3 is made up of 15 amino acids. This CDR3 reads CSARVGTTGHNEQFF. The DNA for the CDR3 is TGCAGTGCTAGAGTTGGGACCACGGGGCACAATGAGCAGTTCTTC.

The chain employs TRBV5-1 and TRBJ2-7; TRBD1 agrees at 10 bases. The CDR3 runs 14 residues. The V and J ends lost 4 bases and 5 bases, in that order; junction bases with no gene match: 6. Germline V gives CDR1 SGHRS, CDR2 YFSETQ. As DNA, the CDR3 is TGCGCCAGCAGCCTGACAGGGGGCGCGGACGAGCAGTACTTC. Translating it yields CASSLTGGADEQYF.

This clonotype was observed at least ten times. The V gene is TRBV19, the J gene TRBJ2-7, with 9 bases fitting TRBD2. V lost 5 bases to trimming and J lost 3 bases; unmatched junction nucleotides: 14. Per germline, CDR1 LNHDA and CDR2 SQIVND (reference sequence). The CDR3 covers 17 residues. The CDR3 nucleotides read TGTGCCAGTAGTCGGTCCCTTCGCCCAGCGGGAGGCTACGAGCAGTACTTC. It encodes CASSRSLRPAGGYEQYF.

This clonotype was picked up one time. This chain connects TRBV20-1 to TRBJ2-5, with 7 bases lining up with TRBD2. The CDR3 has 15 residues. V was clipped by 6 bases and J by 5 bases; unmatched bases: 15. The V gene's germline CDR1 is DFQATT and CDR2 SNEGSKA (reference sequence). The CDR3 is CSARPTDGGLETQYF. CDR3 DNA sequence: TGCAGTGCACGACCCACGGACGGGGGGTTGGAGACCCAGTACTTC.

Written as DNA, the CDR3 is TGCAGTGCCTCTAGTCCAGCGATCTCTAACCAGGATACGCAGTATTTT. It yields the protein CSASSPAISNQDTQYF. J is TRBJ2-3 and V is TRBV20-1; D is unclear. Germline V gene data show CDR1 as DFQATT and CDR2 as SNEGSKA (reference sequence). Trimming stripped 6 bases from V and 6 bases from J, with 25 bases between. The CDR3 extends over 16 amino acids.

The J gene is TRBJ2-5, the V gene TRBV7-8, with a tentative D call TRBD1 (6 bases). Germline V gene data show CDR1 as SGHVS and CDR2 as FQNEAQ. The V end lost 5 bases, the J end lost 5 bases, and 21 bases lay between the germline ends. The CDR3 length is 16 residues. The CDR3 reads CASSPSRDTRSETQYF. CDR3 bases: TGTGCCAGCAGCCCGTCCCGGGACACCAGAAGCGAGACCCAGTACTTC.